The clone carrying this T cell receptor beta chain was seen just once. This sample stems from a study of T cell repertoires in ileal Crohn's disease. Looked up from germline, CDR1 is SGHTA and CDR2 is FQGNSA. V was cut by 0 bases and J by 5 bases, with 7 bases left in between. The CDR3 runs to 13 residues. TCRdb's table, derived via immunoSEQ multiplex PCR, lists solely in-frame clones and lacks some. This table holds fewer than 20,000 clones, about 92% found once. This sequence originates from an adult with Crohn's disease. The sample consisted of ileal tissue. J is TRBJ2-5 and V is TRBV7-2; TRBD2 might be the D (5 bases). DNA of the CDR3: TGTGCCAGCAGCTTAGCAGCGGATGAGACCCAGTACTTC. Translation: CASSLAADETQYF.